This T cell receptor beta chain was sequenced during a study of cytomegalovirus exposure and HLA in healthy donors. CDR1 is SNHLY, CDR2 FYNNEI, per germline. The CDR3 extends over 12 amino acids. Trimming left V 6 bases short and J 5 bases short, with 10 bases between. Samples came from healthy bone marrow donors. With 60 Vbeta and 13 Jbeta primers, the PCR was carried out. Profiling relied on immunoSEQ multiplex PCR, and the TCRdb table lists in-frame clones only, not all of them. The sample has about 120,000 clones; around 85% are singletons. As concerns this clone: Its specificity is not known.

Study findings and constraints: In vitro testing confirmed three CMV-associated chains as specific for CMV antigens.

This receptor was obtained from a man aged 25-45 years in good health and CMV-seropositive. The specimen was PBMCs. The chain is built from TRBV2 and TRBJ2-5; possibly TRBD2 for D (7 bases). CDR3 in amino acids: CASRPGGETQYF. Here the CDR3 DNA reads TGTGCCAGCAGACCGGGGGGCGAGACCCAGTACTTC.